Below are 32 T cell receptor beta chains sequenced from a single sample in a study of shared clonotypes between healthy human individuals. The table came from immunoSEQ multiplex PCR; TCRdb's copy has only in-frame clones and leaves some out. The data show around 2.3 million clones, 90% to 96% seen once. Sequenced: naive CD4+ T cells sorted from blood. The subset denotes: CD45RA+ positively selected. The receptors stem from a man between 18 and 35 years old in good health.

The chain has TRBV6-1 and TRBJ2-2; unclear D gene. Germline V gives CDR1 MNHNS, CDR2 SASEGT. V was pared by 7 bases and J by 1 base, with 10 bases between. This CDR3 has 14 residues. The CDR3 region is CASIVEMNTGELFF. The CDR3 bases are TGTGCCAGCATTGTGGAGATGAACACCGGGGAGCTGTTTTTT.

This clone was detected once. The chain has TRBV5-6 and TRBJ1-2; tentatively, D is TRBD1 (6 bases). The germline gives CDR1 SGHDT, CDR2 YYEEEE. There are 16 residues in the CDR3. V was shortened by 3 bases and J by 1 base, with 16 bases between the two germline ends. The CDR3 loop reads CASSYAGGGGNYGYTF. Written as DNA, the CDR3 is TGTGCCAGCAGCTACGCGGGAGGGGGTGGTAACTATGGCTACACCTTC.

This chain connects TRBV7-2 to TRBJ2-6; no reliable D call. CDR1 is SGHTA, CDR2 FQGNSA, per germline. The CDR3 consists of 15 residues. V lost 6 bases and J lost 4, with 13 bases in between. CDR3 amino acids: CASRPGGVGANVLTF. CDR3 nucleotide sequence: TGTGCCAGCAGACCGGGTGGGGTAGGGGCCAACGTCCTGACTTTC.

The J gene is TRBJ2-5, the V gene TRBV4-3; 7 nucleotides agree with TRBD2. This CDR3 spans 16 amino acids. Unmatched junction bases numbered 7, after V lost 0 bases and J lost 3 bases. Germline V gives CDR1 LGHNA, CDR2 YSLEER. The DNA of the CDR3 is TGCGCCAGCAGCCAAGACGCTAGCGGAGCTAAAGAGACCCAGTACTTC. It codes for CASSQDASGAKETQYF.

The V gene is TRBV7-2, the J gene TRBJ2-5; D may be TRBD1 or TRBD2 (6 bases each). Germline V CDR1 and CDR2: SGHTA, FQGNSA. The CDR3 consists of 14 residues. The V end lost 1 base, the J end lost 9 bases, and 15 bases lay between the germline ends. The CDR3 loop is CASSLVGATGAQYF. CDR3 DNA: TGTGCCAGCAGCTTAGTGGGGGCGACGGGGGCCCAGTACTTC.

This chain links TRBV28 with TRBJ1-2; 7 positions agree with TRBD1. Germline CDR1 is MDHEN and CDR2 is SYDVKM. The CDR3 consists of 15 residues. Germline trimming cut 5 bases from V and 4 bases from J; bases unmatched to any gene: 10. The CDR3 loop reads CASSLPTGRSYGYTF. CDR3 nucleotides: TGTGCCAGCAGTCTCCCGACAGGGAGGAGCTATGGCTACACCTTC.

The chain uses TRBV27 and TRBJ1-4; 7 bases fit TRBD1. This CDR3 region has 13 residues. Looked up from germline, CDR1 is MNHEY and CDR2 is SMNVEV (reference sequence). The V and J ends lost 6 bases and 6 bases, in that order; junction bases with no gene match: 4. The CDR3 region is CASSRTGYEKLFF. The CDR3 coding sequence is TGTGCCAGCAGCAGGACAGGATATGAAAAACTGTTTTTT.

V gene TRBV5-1 combines with J gene TRBJ2-1; 7 bases map to TRBD2. With V trimmed by 5 bases and J by 8 bases, 10 bases remained unmatched. The CDR3 sequence is 14 residues long. CDR1 is SGHRS and CDR2 is YFSETQ in the germline V gene. The CDR3 loop reads CASSSPRGGDEQFF. Here the CDR3 DNA reads TGCGCCAGCAGTTCCCCCCGGGGAGGGGATGAGCAGTTCTTC.

The table lists this clone with a count of one. Other DNA sequences of this sample code for an identical CDR3. The V and J genes are TRBV6-5 and TRBJ1-1, with D perhaps matching TRBD1 (6 bases). V was pared by 0 bases and J by 4 bases, with 9 bases between. The CDR3 covers 14 residues. Germline CDR1 MNHEY, CDR2 SVGAGI. Here the CDR3 DNA reads TGTGCCAGCAGTTACTCGGCAGGGGTCACTGAAGCTTTCTTT. This gives the protein CASSYSAGVTEAFF.

As concerns this clone: This CDR3 is also generated by other DNA sequences in the sample. This sequence joins TRBV9 and TRBJ2-6; no firm D call. From germline, CDR1 is SGDLS and CDR2 YYNGEE. This CDR3 has 15 amino acids. The V and J ends lost 0 bases and 1 base respectively, with 5 bases between them. The CDR3 reads CASSVVGSGANVLTF. The DNA for the CDR3 is TGTGCCAGCAGCGTAGTAGGTTCTGGGGCCAACGTCCTGACTTTC.

This clone was observed once. The same CDR3 also results from other DNA sequences found in this sample. The CDR3 DNA reads as TGTGCCAGCAGACGGACAGGGGACGAGCAGTACTTC. This translates into CASRRTGDEQYF. The V and J genes are TRBV6-1 and TRBJ2-7; 9 bases fit TRBD1. Unmatched junction bases numbered 2, after V lost 6 bases and J lost 5 bases. Germline CDR1 reads MNHNS; CDR2 reads SASEGT. The CDR3 totals 12 residues.

With regard to this clone: One end of the junction fails to match germline, which may point to a read error. The CDR3 coding sequence is TGTGCTAGCAGCTTAGCACATGCAACCAATGAGCAGTTCTTC. This gives the protein CASSLAHATNEQFF. The chain couples TRBV7-7 to TRBJ2-1; D unresolved. The CDR3 is 14 residues long. Germline lookup yields CDR1 SSHAT and CDR2 FNYEAQ (reference sequence).

V and J are TRBV6-1 and TRBJ1-4, with TRBD1 identical over 10 bases. Per the germline V gene, CDR1 is MNHNS and CDR2 is SASEGT. V was pared by 1 base and J by 8 bases, with 4 bases of the junction left unmatched. This CDR3 is built from 15 residues. The CDR3 DNA reads TGTGCCAGCAGTGAAGTTTTGGGACAGGGGGAAAAACTGTTTTTT. It codes for CASSEVLGQGEKLFF.

The chain employs TRBV29-1 and TRBJ1-2, with 8 bases matching TRBD1. V lost 4 bases to trimming and J lost 7 bases; unmatched junction nucleotides: 14. The CDR3 contains 15 residues. Per the germline V gene, CDR1 is SQVTM and CDR2 is ANQGSEA. The DNA for the CDR3 is TGCAGCGTTGGGGCAGGGGGCACAAAGCCCTCTGGCTACACCTTC. It translates to CSVGAGGTKPSGYTF.

The J gene is TRBJ2-7, the V gene TRBV10-3; perhaps TRBD2 as D (5 bases). CDR3 length: 13 residues. Trimming cost V 4 bases and J 5 bases, with 12 bases left between them. Germline V gene data show CDR1 as ENHRY and CDR2 as SYGVKD. Here the CDR3 reads CAISGGWRDEQYF. CDR3 in DNA: TGTGCCATCAGTGGAGGGTGGAGAGACGAGCAGTACTTC.

This clone showed up just once. J is TRBJ1-5 and V is TRBV6-1, with 7 nucleotides matching TRBD1. CDR1 MNHNS and CDR2 SASEGT come from the germline V gene. Trimming cost V 10 bases and J 4 bases; bases outside gene matches: 7. The CDR3 consists of 13 residues. The CDR3 DNA reads TGTGCCACAACAGGGGAGAAGAATCAGCCCCAGCATTTT. Translation: CATTGEKNQPQHF.

This clone came up once. The V call is TRBV19, the J call TRBJ1-5; 7 bases are a match to TRBD1. V trimming: 9 bases; J trimming: 2 bases; junction bases outside the gene matches: 16. Germline V gives CDR1 LNHDA, CDR2 SQIVND (reference sequence). This CDR3 has 17 amino acids. The CDR3 reads CASSLRGGGAGNQPQHF. The CDR3 DNA follows: TGTGCCAGCTCCCTCCGGGGAGGGGGCGCGGGCAATCAGCCCCAGCATTTT.

This sequence joins TRBV6-1 and TRBJ1-2; 9 bases are a match to TRBD1. Germline CDR1 MNHNS, CDR2 SASEGT. The CDR3 totals 18 residues. V shed 0 bases and J 3 bases; nucleotides not matched to a gene: 11. The CDR3 DNA sequence: TGTGCCAGCAGTGAAGCTGGACAGGGGTACCCGTTATACTATGGCTACACCTTC. It yields the protein CASSEAGQGYPLYYGYTF.

J is TRBJ2-2 and V is TRBV30; 9 bases agree with TRBD1. The CDR3 totals 13 residues. In germline, CDR1 is GTSNPN, CDR2 SVGIG (reference sequence). Germline trimming cut 8 bases from V and 7 bases from J; bases unmatched to any gene: 8. The CDR3 coding sequence is TGTGCCCGCAACAGGGGGCTGGGCGGGGAGCTGTTTTTT. The encoded protein is CARNRGLGGELFF. Together with reference TRBV30 and TRBJ2-2, the CDR3 gives the full variable domain: SQTIHQWPATLVQPVGSPLSLECTVEGTSNPNLYWYRQAAGRGLQLLFYSVGIGQISSEVPQNLSASRPQDRQFILSSKKLLLSDSGFYLCARNRGLGGELFFGEGSRLTVL.

This clone was recorded only once. The V gene is TRBV30, the J gene TRBJ1-1; TRBD1 aligns across 7 bases. The V gene end was trimmed by 2 bases and the J gene end by 9 bases; junction bases not matched to a gene: 15. Germline V CDR1 and CDR2: GTSNPN, SVGIG (reference sequence). The CDR3 spans 15 residues. The CDR3 protein is CAWSRGGDSGGKAFF. CDR3 in DNA: TGTGCCTGGAGTCGCGGAGGGGACAGCGGGGGTAAAGCTTTCTTT. The full variable domain, rest sourced from reference TRBV30 and TRBJ1-1, is SQTIHQWPATLVQPVGSPLSLECTVEGTSNPNLYWYRQAAGRGLQLLFYSVGIGQISSEVPQNLSASRPQDRQFILSSKKLLLSDSGFYLCAWSRGGDSGGKAFFGQGTRLTVV.

The V gene is TRBV28, the J gene TRBJ1-2; D not resolved. Germline CDR1 MDHEN, CDR2 SYDVKM. V lost 6 bases and J lost 8, with 16 bases in between. The length of the CDR3 is 13 residues. CDR3 residues: CASSLDDIGGYTF. In nucleotides, the CDR3 is TGTGCCAGCAGCTTGGACGATATTGGCGGCTACACCTTC.

This clone showed up just once. The chain links TRBV11-2 to TRBJ2-2, with D perhaps matching TRBD2 (5 bases). The CDR3 extends over 16 amino acids. CDR1 and CDR2 from the germline V gene are SGHAT and FQNNGV. With 0 bases removed from V and 7 bases from J, the gap between germline ends came to 15 bases. CDR3: CASSLEVGNWIGELFF. Here the CDR3 DNA reads TGTGCCAGCAGCTTAGAAGTCGGGAACTGGATCGGGGAGCTGTTTTTT.

Points on this clone: The sample contains more than one DNA sequence encoding this CDR3. The chain recombines TRBV5-6 with TRBJ2-5, with D unclear. Germline assignment: CDR1 SGHDT and CDR2 YYEEEE. V was pared by 1 base and J by 5 bases, with 3 bases between. The CDR3 is made up of 11 amino acids. The CDR3 reads CASSLSETQYF. CDR3 in DNA: TGTGCCAGCAGCTTGAGCGAGACCCAGTACTTC.

This sequence joins TRBV5-4 and TRBJ2-1; 13 positions match TRBD2. The CDR3 spans 16 residues. J lost 7 bases, V lost 4 bases, and 8 bases had no gene match. CDR1 and CDR2 (germline): SGHNT, YYREEE (reference sequence). For the CDR3, the DNA is TGTGCCAGCAGCACTGGACTAGCGGGGGCGGGGAATGAGCAGTTCTTC. As protein: CASSTGLAGAGNEQFF. Looking up the rest from reference TRBV5-4 and TRBJ2-1 gives the full variable domain: ETGVTQSPTHLIKTRGQQVTLRCSSQSGHNTVSWYQQALGQGPQFIFQYYREEENGRGNFPPRFSGLQFPNYSSELNVNALELDDSALYLCASSTGLAGAGNEQFFGPGTRLTVL.

Concerning this clone: Other DNA sequences in the sample encode the same CDR3. This chain uses TRBV18 with TRBJ2-3; D is uncertain. CDR1 is KGHSH, CDR2 LQKENI, per germline. The CDR3 runs to 12 residues. Trimming took off 4 bases at V and 6 bases at J, with 8 bases between the two ends. The CDR3 DNA follows: TGTGCCAGCTCACTCGATCGGGATACGCAGTATTTT. This sequence encodes CASSLDRDTQYF.

A remark on this clone: Other DNA sequences in the sample encode the same CDR3. CDR3 in DNA: TGTGCCAGCTCACCTGGACAAGGAAACACTGAAGCTTTCTTT. Its translation: CASSPGQGNTEAFF. The rearrangement uses TRBV18 and TRBJ1-1; the D gene is possibly TRBD1 (5 bases). The CDR3 length is 14 residues. V lost 3 bases to trimming and J lost 2 bases, with 10 bases between them. Germline V gene data show CDR1 as KGHSH and CDR2 as LQKENI.

The V call is TRBV6-5, the J call TRBJ2-2; 9 bases map to TRBD2. V was pared by 5 bases and J by 4 bases, with 5 bases of the junction left unmatched. Looked up from germline, CDR1 is MNHEY and CDR2 is SVGAGI. CDR3 length: 15 residues. The CDR3 spells CASSLSGSFTGELFF. CDR3 coding DNA: TGTGCCAGCAGTCTTAGCGGGAGTTTCACCGGGGAGCTGTTTTTT.

The chain employs TRBV4-1 and TRBJ2-7, with TRBD2 identical over 8 bases. The CDR3 is 15 amino acids. V lost 1 base to trimming and J lost 6 bases; unmatched junction nucleotides: 8. Per germline, CDR1 MGHRA and CDR2 YSYEKL. DNA for the CDR3: TGCGCCAGCAGCCAAGTAAATAACGGGAGGGCCGAGCAGTACTTC. As protein: CASSQVNNGRAEQYF.

This clone was seen a single time. J is TRBJ2-7 and V is TRBV6-5; TRBD1 matches at 7 bases. Losses at the gene ends were 2 bases for V and 2 bases for J; bases not matched to a gene: 3. The CDR3 has 14 residues. Germline V lookup: CDR1 MNHEY, CDR2 SVGAGI. CDR3 in DNA: TGTGCCAGCAGTTACGACAGGGACCCCTACGAGCAGTACTTC. Translated: CASSYDRDPYEQYF.

This clone has a single count. V gene TRBV11-3 combines with J gene TRBJ2-2, with D possibly being TRBD1 (6 bases). V dropped 3 bases and J dropped 7 bases, with 9 bases sitting between them. This CDR3 is built from 13 residues. Germline V lookup: CDR1 SGHNT, CDR2 YENEEA. The CDR3 reads CASSLGARGELFF. CDR3 sequence (DNA): TGTGCCAGCAGCTTGGGGGCCCGCGGGGAGCTGTTTTTT.

V is TRBV6-1 and J is TRBJ1-4, with D unclear. Trimming left V 7 bases short and J 3 bases short, with 15 bases between. Germline lookup yields CDR1 MNHNS and CDR2 SASEGT. This CDR3 spans 15 amino acids. CDR3 in amino acids: CASTKRTAANEKLFF. DNA of the CDR3: TGTGCCAGCACCAAAAGGACTGCGGCTAATGAAAAACTGTTTTTT.

The chain couples TRBV2 to TRBJ2-2; 9 bases are a match to TRBD2. With V trimmed by 6 bases and J by 7 bases, 6 bases remained unmatched. CDR1 is SNHLY, CDR2 FYNNEI, per germline. The CDR3 runs to 14 residues. CDR3 coding DNA: TGTGCCAGCAGGGCCGGGACTAGCTACGGGGAGCTGTTTTTT. Its protein product is CASRAGTSYGELFF. Looking up the rest from reference TRBV2 and TRBJ2-2 gives the full variable domain: EPEVTQTPSHQVTQMGQEVILRCVPISNHLYFYWYRQILGQKVEFLVSFYNNEISEKSEIFDDQFSVERPDGSNFTLKIRSTKLEDSAMYFCASRAGTSYGELFFGEGSRLTVL.